What follows are 20 T cell receptor beta chains derived from one specimen sequenced in a study of CD8 T cells in ankylosing spondylitis. TCRdb processed the 5' RACE reads anew with MiXCR; each CDR3 protein has one entry. The sample carries 150,000 to 200,000 distinct CDR3 sequences, 10% to 15% recorded once. Specimen: blood, either unsorted or a sorted T cell fraction (not recorded which). The receptors were gathered from a female donor with ankylosing spondylitis or in good health (not recorded which).

In this sample, this clonotype turned up many times. The rearrangement joins TRBV7-7 to TRBJ2-3; unclear D gene. CDR1 and CDR2 (germline): SSHAT, FNYEAQ (reference sequence). V shed 5 bases and J shed 1 base, with 7 bases lying between them. The CDR3 extends over 13 amino acids. CDR3 in amino acids: CASSARGTDTQYF. For the CDR3, the DNA is TGTGCCAGCAGCGCCCGGGGCACAGATACGCAGTATTTT.

The chain links TRBV20-1 to TRBJ1-5; D gene uncertain. The germline V gene has CDR1 DFQATT and CDR2 SNEGSKA (reference sequence). This CDR3 is built from 14 residues. V was cut by 1 base and J by 6 bases, with 13 bases left in between. The CDR3 spells CSARAGQPSQPQHF. The CDR3 DNA reads as TGCAGTGCTAGAGCCGGTCAGCCGAGTCAGCCCCAGCATTTT.

This clonotype was seen repeatedly, ten times or more. The DNA of the CDR3 is TGTGCCAGCAGCTGGCCGTTTAGGACTAGCGTCTACAATGAGCAGTTCTTC. Translation: CASSWPFRTSVYNEQFF. The rearrangement joins TRBV7-9 to TRBJ2-1; TRBD2 matches 9 bases. This CDR3 has 17 amino acids. CDR1 is SEHNR, CDR2 FQNEAQ, per germline (reference sequence). With 4 bases clipped from V and 3 bases from J, the junction kept 10 bases outside the gene matches.

This clonotype was picked up many times. The gene calls are TRBV7-6 and TRBJ1-5; possible D gene TRBD1, 6 bases. Germline V gene sequence: CDR1 SGHVS, CDR2 FNYEAQ. With 8 bases removed from V and 3 bases from J, the gap between germline ends came to 11 bases. The CDR3 consists of 13 residues. The CDR3 bases are TGTGCCAGCGGGGGCGGCCTCAATCAGCCCCAGCATTTT. Protein product: CASGGGLNQPQHF.

The CDR3 loop reads CAWSSGQGNQPQHF. Written as DNA, the CDR3 is TGTGCCTGGAGTTCCGGACAGGGCAATCAGCCCCAGCATTTT. The chain has TRBV30 and TRBJ1-5, with 7 bases that match TRBD1. Per germline, CDR1 GTSNPN and CDR2 SVGIG (reference sequence). Trimming at V came to 2 bases and at J to 2 bases, leaving 3 bases not matched to a gene. This CDR3 has 14 amino acids.

This clonotype was detected many times. The chain recombines TRBV27 with TRBJ2-7; D is ambiguous. V lost 7 bases and J 1 base, leaving 8 bases between the germline ends. The germline gives CDR1 MNHEY, CDR2 SMNVEV (reference sequence). The CDR3 length is 12 residues. The DNA of the CDR3 is TGTGCCAGCACCCCTCCGTCCTACGAGCAGTACTTC. Protein: CASTPPSYEQYF.

As concerns this clonotype: Just one base apart from a much larger clone, this may be a read error. The rearrangement joins TRBV20-1 to TRBJ2-3; D not resolved. Trimming pared 0 bases from V and 6 bases from J, leaving 13 bases between. The CDR3 length is 14 residues. From germline, CDR1 is DFQATT and CDR2 SNEGSKA (reference sequence). The CDR3: CSARDLRLGDTQYF. The CDR3 DNA reads as TGCAGTGCTAGAGACCTCAGGTTGGGCGATACGCAGTATTTT.

This clonotype turned up a few times. V and J are TRBV11-2 and TRBJ1-3; maybe TRBD1 (5 bases). The germline V gene encodes CDR1 SGHAT and CDR2 FQNNGV. CDR3 length equals 16 residues. V was cut by 5 bases and J by 3 bases, with 17 bases left in between. Here the CDR3 reads CASSPRPGGIGNTIYF. Written as DNA, the CDR3 is TGTGCCAGCAGCCCAAGGCCCGGGGGTATTGGAAACACCATATATTTT.

This clonotype has a handful of counts. The chain combines TRBV20-1 with TRBJ1-6; perhaps TRBD1 as D (5 bases). This CDR3 has 14 residues. The V gene's germline CDR1 is DFQATT and CDR2 SNEGSKA (reference sequence). The V gene lost 3 bases and the J gene lost 5 bases, with 11 bases spanning the gap. The CDR3 protein is CSASKQGNNSPLHF. In DNA form, the CDR3 reads TGCAGTGCTAGCAAGCAGGGTAATAATTCACCCCTCCACTTT.

This clonotype was observed at least ten times. This chain joins TRBV12-3 or TRBV12-4 and TRBJ1-2, with D uncertain. The CDR3 runs 11 residues. With 5 bases removed from V and 4 bases from J, the gap between germline ends came to 5 bases. The CDR3 loop is CASSTAYGYTF. In nucleotides, the CDR3 is TGTGCCAGCAGTACAGCCTATGGCTACACCTTC.

About this clonotype: One end of the junction varies from germline; a read error may be responsible. The J gene is TRBJ1-4, the V gene TRBV20-1; no firm D call. Germline CDR1 reads DFQATT; CDR2 reads SNEGSKA (reference sequence). The CDR3 is 12 amino acids. CDR3 in DNA: TGCAGTGCTAGAACCGCTGGGGAAAAACTGGTTTTT. Residues: CSARTAGEKLVF.

In its sample, this clonotype was seen many times. The V gene is TRBV29-1, the J gene TRBJ2-3, with D unresolved. The V end lost 8 bases, the J end lost 0 bases, and 9 bases lay between the germline ends. CDR3 length: 12 residues. The V gene's germline CDR1 is SQVTM and CDR2 ANQGSEA. This CDR3 is CSSESSTDTQYF. The CDR3 nucleotides are TGCAGCTCAGAGTCTAGCACAGATACGCAGTATTTT.

This clonotype was recorded many times. The V call is TRBV6-2 or TRBV6-3, the J call TRBJ2-3; D is possibly TRBD1 (6 bases). CDR1 MNHEY and CDR2 SVGEGT come from the germline V gene. This CDR3 is built from 15 residues. Trimming left V 6 bases short and J 2 bases short, with 15 bases between. Here the CDR3 DNA reads TGTGCCAGCAGAACGGGACACCAGTTCACAGATACGCAGTATTTT. As protein: CASRTGHQFTDTQYF.

This clonotype was detected many times. V usage is TRBV9 and J usage is TRBJ1-3; possibly TRBD1 for D (6 bases). V lost 3 bases and J 1 base, leaving 14 bases between the germline ends. Germline V gene sequence: CDR1 SGDLS, CDR2 YYNGEE. This CDR3 has 16 amino acids. The CDR3 protein is CASSGGARPSGNTIYF. In DNA form, the CDR3 reads TGTGCCAGCAGCGGGGGGGCCCGACCTTCTGGAAACACCATATATTTT.

This clonotype was recorded many times. The V and J genes are TRBV20-1 and TRBJ2-3, with 7 bases fitting TRBD1. The CDR3 contains 15 residues. Unmatched junction bases numbered 12, after V lost 5 bases and J lost 4 bases. CDR1 is DFQATT and CDR2 is SNEGSKA in the germline V gene (reference sequence). CDR3 coding DNA: TGCAGTGCTGTCCATCCCCGACAGGGAGCAGATACGCAGTATTTT. Translating it yields CSAVHPRQGADTQYF.

With regard to this clonotype: This could be a read error, since a much larger clone is one nucleotide away. The chain recombines TRBV6-2 or TRBV6-3 with TRBJ1-6; D might be TRBD1 (6 bases). V was shortened by 4 bases and J by 12 bases, with 19 bases between the two germline ends. This CDR3 spans 15 amino acids. Germline-derived CDR1 and CDR2 are MNHEY and SVGEGT. The CDR3 loop is CASSSTTGLREPLHF. DNA for the CDR3: TGTGCCAGCAGTTCCACGACAGGACTAAGGGAACCCCTCCACTTT.

This clonotype came up many times. The gene calls are TRBV29-1 and TRBJ1-2; 9 bases map to TRBD1. With 7 bases clipped from V and 6 bases from J, the junction kept 6 bases outside the gene matches. The CDR3 has 12 amino acids. CDR1 and CDR2 (germline): SQVTM, ANQGSEA. CDR3 coding DNA: TGCAGCGCCCGATGGACAGGGGATGGCTACACCTTC. Its protein product is CSARWTGDGYTF.

The sample holds many counts of this clonotype. V usage is TRBV6-1 and J usage is TRBJ2-3, with D possibly TRBD2 on 6 matching bases. The CDR3 runs to 15 residues. The germline CDR1 and CDR2 sequences are MNHNS and SASEGT. Trimming removed 6 bases at V and 2 bases at J, with 15 bases between. CDR3 loop: CASSQRAAFTDTQYF. For the CDR3, the DNA is TGTGCCAGCAGCCAGCGGGCAGCCTTCACAGATACGCAGTATTTT.

This clonotype was seen ten or more times. The chain joins TRBV7-9 to TRBJ2-2; 9 bases are a match to TRBD1. This CDR3 region has 14 residues. The germline V gene has CDR1 SEHNR and CDR2 FQNEAQ (reference sequence). Germline trimming cut 6 bases from V and 1 base from J; bases unmatched to any gene: 0. This chain's CDR3 is CASRDRGNTGELFF. CDR3 nucleotide sequence: TGTGCCAGCAGGGACAGGGGGAACACCGGGGAGCTGTTTTTT.

This clonotype was seen many times. The chain is built from TRBV29-1 and TRBJ2-3; 7 nucleotides align to TRBD2. The germline CDR1 and CDR2 sequences are SQVTM and ANQGSEA. Germline trimming cut 4 bases from V and 2 bases from J; bases unmatched to any gene: 9. This CDR3 comprises 15 residues. CDR3 bases: TGCAGCGTTGGATTAGGACTAGGCGCCACAGATACGCAGTATTTT. It is translated as CSVGLGLGATDTQYF.